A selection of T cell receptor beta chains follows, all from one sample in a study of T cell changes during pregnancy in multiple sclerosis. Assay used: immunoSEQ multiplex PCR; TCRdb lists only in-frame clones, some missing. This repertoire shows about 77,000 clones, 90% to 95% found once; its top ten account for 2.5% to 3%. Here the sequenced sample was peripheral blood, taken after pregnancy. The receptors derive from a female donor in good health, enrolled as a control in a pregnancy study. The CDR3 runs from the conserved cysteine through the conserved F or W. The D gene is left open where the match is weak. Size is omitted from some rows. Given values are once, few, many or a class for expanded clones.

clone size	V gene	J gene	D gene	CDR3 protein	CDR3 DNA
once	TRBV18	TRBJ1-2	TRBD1	CASSLAGKTGDYGYTF	TGTGCCAGCTCGCTAGCGGGCAAAACAGGGGACTATGGCTACACCTTC
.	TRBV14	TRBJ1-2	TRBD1	CASSPDRVYGYTF	TGTGCCAGCAGCCCGGACAGGGTATATGGCTACACCTTC
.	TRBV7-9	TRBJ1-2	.	CASSFGLNYGYTF	TGTGCCAGCAGCTTCGGACTTAACTATGGCTACACCTTC
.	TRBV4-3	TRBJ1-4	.	CASSQAGATNEKLFF	TGCGCCAGCAGCCAAGCGGGAGCAACTAATGAAAAACTGTTTTTT
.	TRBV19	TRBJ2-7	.	CASSPGVYSYEQYF	TGTGCCAGTAGCCCCGGGGTTTACTCCTACGAGCAGTACTTC
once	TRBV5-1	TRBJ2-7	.	CASSLAGWTYEQYF	TGCGCCAGCAGCTTGGCAGGGTGGACCTACGAGCAGTACTTC
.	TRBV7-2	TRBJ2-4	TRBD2	CASSLRTSGRAVKNIQYF	TGTGCCAGCAGCTTAAGGACTAGCGGGAGGGCCGTCAAAAACATTCAGTACTTC
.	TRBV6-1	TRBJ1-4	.	CASSGGKGEKLFF	TGTGCCAGCAGTGGAGGGAAAGGCGAAAAACTGTTTTTT
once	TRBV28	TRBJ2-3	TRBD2	CASTETSGSGNTQYF	TGTGCCAGCACCGAGACTAGCGGGAGTGGTAATACGCAGTATTTT
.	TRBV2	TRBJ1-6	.	CASRMRNNSPLHF	TGTGCCAGCAGAATGAGGAATAATTCACCCCTCCACTTT
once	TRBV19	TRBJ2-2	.	CASNVGQVTGELFF	TGTGCCAGTAATGTGGGGCAAGTCACCGGGGAGCTGTTTTTT
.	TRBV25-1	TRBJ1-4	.	CASSVGGATNEKLFF	TGTGCCAGCAGCGTAGGGGGTGCAACTAATGAAAAACTGTTTTTT
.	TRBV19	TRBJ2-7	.	CASSIGGLPYEQYF	TGTGCCAGTAGTATAGGGGGGCTACCGTACGAGCAGTACTTC
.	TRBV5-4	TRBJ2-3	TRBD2	CASSFGTSGITDTQYF	TGTGCCAGCAGCTTTGGAACTAGCGGGATCACAGATACGCAGTATTTT
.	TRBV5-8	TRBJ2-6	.	CASSLVPSSGANVLTF	TGTGCCAGCAGCTTGGTGCCGAGCTCTGGGGCCAACGTCCTGACTTTC
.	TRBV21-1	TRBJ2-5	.	CASPKMQGSRETQYF	TGTGCCAGCCCCAAAATGCAGGGGTCGAGGGAGACCCAGTACTTC
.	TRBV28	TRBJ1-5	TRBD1	CASSSSGTGGHNQPQHF	TGTGCCAGCAGTTCCTCCGGGACAGGGGGCCACAATCAGCCCCAGCATTTT
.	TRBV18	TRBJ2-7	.	CASSHRGGSYEQYF	TGTGCCAGCTCACACAGGGGGGGGAGCTACGAGCAGTACTTC
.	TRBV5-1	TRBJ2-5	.	CASSLLPAGAQETQYF	TGCGCCAGCAGCCTTCTCCCTGCAGGGGCACAAGAGACCCAGTACTTC
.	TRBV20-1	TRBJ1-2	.	CSAREAYGYTF	TGCAGTGCCAGGGAAGCCTATGGCTACACCTTC
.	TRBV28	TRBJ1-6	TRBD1	CASSSPGQGGVSPLHF	TGTGCCAGCAGTTCACCGGGACAGGGGGGGGTTTCACCCCTCCACTTT
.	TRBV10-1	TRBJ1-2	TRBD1	CASSESLRDRGSYGYTF	TGCGCCAGCAGTGAGTCACTCCGGGACAGGGGAAGCTATGGCTACACCTTC